This passage covers 11 T cell receptor beta chains from one sample sequenced in a study of early stage breast cancer tumors (TCRdb year 2017). Receptors were amplified or captured by the immunoSEQ multiplex PCR assay. TCRdb took this table from immuneACCESS and kept in-frame rearrangements with V and J called. Such tables lack part of the clones; where checked against another copy, unresolved V genes explain under half of the gap, and the rest is unexplained. The sample profile shows about 63,000 clones; 65% to 80% of them were found once. The top ten clonotypes cover about 3.4% of the sample. Material for sequencing was blood. These receptors were obtained from a person aged 25 to 40 with breast cancer.

This rearrangement joins TRBV6-5 to TRBJ1-2; no firm D call. With 6 bases removed from V and 5 bases from J, the gap between germline ends came to 16 bases. CDR1 MNHEY and CDR2 SVGAGI come from the germline V gene. This CDR3 comprises 14 residues. The CDR3 loop reads CASSSGREGYGYTF. CDR3 coding DNA: TGTGCCAGCAGCTCGGGGAGGGAAGGTTATGGCTACACCTTC.

This clone turned up a few times. The CDR3 reads CASSDQIGGTSNQPQHF. The DNA for the CDR3 is TGTGCCAGCAGTGACCAAATAGGGGGGACGAGCAATCAGCCCCAGCATTTT. This sequence joins TRBV2 and TRBJ1-5; a weak D match, TRBD1 (6 bases). The V end was cut by 3 bases, the J end by 1 base, with 16 bases between. CDR1 and CDR2 from the germline V gene are SNHLY and FYNNEI. The CDR3 sequence is 17 residues long. Drawing the rest from reference TRBV2 and TRBJ1-5, the complete variable domain is EPEVTQTPSHQVTQMGQEVILRCVPISNHLYFYWYRQILGQKVEFLVSFYNNEISEKSEIFDDQFSVERPDGSNFTLKIRSTKLEDSAMYFCASSDQIGGTSNQPQHFGDGTRLSIL.

This clone was detected once. The CDR3 loop reads CASSPGTPGNEQFF. In nucleotides, the CDR3 is TGTGCCAGTAGTCCCGGGACCCCAGGCAATGAGCAGTTCTTC. The V and J genes are TRBV19 and TRBJ2-1, with D perhaps matching TRBD1 or TRBD2 (5 bases each). The CDR3 is 14 residues long. The germline V and J ends were trimmed by 5 bases and 6 bases, with 14 bases remaining between them. Germline CDR1 reads LNHDA; CDR2 reads SQIVND (reference sequence).

This chain links TRBV6-5 with TRBJ2-3; D unclear. Deletions cut 2 bases from V and 0 bases from J, with 6 bases between. The CDR3 runs 14 residues. Germline V gene data show CDR1 as MNHEY and CDR2 as SVGAGI. The CDR3 reads CASSYRDSTDTQYF. The CDR3 DNA sequence: TGTGCCAGCAGTTACCGCGACAGCACAGATACGCAGTATTTT.

The V call is TRBV30, the J call TRBJ2-7, with D tentatively TRBD1 (5 bases). The germline V gene has CDR1 GTSNPN and CDR2 SVGIG (reference sequence). The V end was cut by 0 bases, the J end by 6 bases, with 12 bases between. The CDR3 runs 13 residues. CDR3 in DNA: TGTGCCTGGAGTGTAGGGGTTGGGGCCGAGCAGTACTTC. Translating it yields CAWSVGVGAEQYF.

J is TRBJ1-1 and V is TRBV4-2; D remains ambiguous. This CDR3 comprises 16 residues. Trimming shortened V by 3 bases and J by 2 bases, and 16 bases separated the two germline ends. Germline CDR1 LGHNA, CDR2 YNFKEQ. CDR3 sequence: CASSQSASRFNTEAFF. CDR3 DNA sequence: TGTGCCAGCAGCCAGTCGGCCTCCAGGTTTAACACTGAAGCTTTCTTT.

A remark on this clone: Within the sample, other DNA sequences also encode this same CDR3. This chain joins TRBV7-2 and TRBJ2-7, with 9 positions matching TRBD2. The CDR3 covers 15 residues. The germline V gene has CDR1 SGHTA and CDR2 FQGNSA. The V segment lost 4 bases and the J segment 4 bases; nucleotides outside the gene matches: 8. The CDR3: CASSSTSGPFYEQYF. The CDR3 DNA reads TGTGCCAGCAGCTCGACTAGCGGCCCTTTTTACGAGCAGTACTTC.

This clone turned up a few times. V gene TRBV6-4 combines with J gene TRBJ1-6, with 7 bases identical to TRBD1. V dropped 7 bases and J dropped 13; count of bases not matched to a gene: 16. The germline gives CDR1 MRHNA, CDR2 SNTAGT. The length of the CDR3 is 15 residues. For the CDR3, the DNA is TGTGCCAGCATCCAGCGTTGGACAGGACTTACTCCCCTCCACTTT. The encoded protein is CASIQRWTGLTPLHF.

The rearrangement links TRBV4-3 to TRBJ2-7; D not resolved. CDR1 and CDR2 (germline): LGHNA, YSLEER. The CDR3 runs 20 residues. Trimming cost V 0 bases and J 2 bases, with 26 bases left between them. Here the CDR3 reads CASSQDPGQPNPRVAYEQYF. Here the CDR3 DNA reads TGCGCCAGCAGCCAAGATCCGGGCCAGCCTAACCCTCGAGTGGCCTACGAGCAGTACTTC.

The sample holds one count of this clone. The gene calls are TRBV18 and TRBJ2-7, with 15 bases fitting TRBD2. The ends lost 6 bases at V and 6 bases at J; junction bases unmatched: 12. Germline V gene sequence: CDR1 KGHSH, CDR2 LQKENI. The CDR3 extends over 17 amino acids. The DNA for the CDR3 is TGTGCCAGCTCTCCGGGGACTAGCGGGAGGTCTCTCGGCGAGCAGTACTTC. It codes for CASSPGTSGRSLGEQYF. Variable domain in full (rest from reference TRBV18 and TRBJ2-7): NAGVMQNPRHLVRRRGQEARLRCSPMKGHSHVYWYRQLPEEGLKFMVYLQKENIIDESGMPKERFSAEFPKEGPSILRIQQVVRGDSAAYFCASSPGTSGRSLGEQYFGPGTRLTVT.

V gene TRBV10-1 combines with J gene TRBJ2-5; 7 nucleotides align to TRBD2. Germline V gene sequence: CDR1 WNHNN, CDR2 SYGVQD (reference sequence). J lost 1 base, V lost 4 bases, and 6 bases had no gene match. This CDR3 has 15 amino acids. The CDR3 region has the DNA TGCGCCAGCAGTGGAAAACCGGGAGGCCAAGAGACCCAGTACTTC. This codes for CASSGKPGGQETQYF.